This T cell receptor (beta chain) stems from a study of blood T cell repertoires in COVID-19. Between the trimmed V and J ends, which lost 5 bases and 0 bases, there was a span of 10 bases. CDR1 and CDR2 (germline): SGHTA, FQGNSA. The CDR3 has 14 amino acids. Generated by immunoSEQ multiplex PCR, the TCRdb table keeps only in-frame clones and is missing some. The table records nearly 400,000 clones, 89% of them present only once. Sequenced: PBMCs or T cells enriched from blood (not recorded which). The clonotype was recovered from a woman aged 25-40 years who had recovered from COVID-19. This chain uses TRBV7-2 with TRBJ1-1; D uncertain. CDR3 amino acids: CASSPARVNTEAFF. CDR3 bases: TGTGCCAGCAGCCCTGCGAGGGTGAACACTGAAGCTTTCTTT.